This entry describes one T cell receptor (beta chain). This record belongs to a study of blood T cell repertoires in COVID-19. The V gene lost 3 bases and the J gene lost 0 bases, with 4 bases spanning the gap. The germline V gene has CDR1 DFQATT and CDR2 SNEGSKA (reference sequence). This CDR3 is 12 amino acids long. The protocol was immunoSEQ multiplex PCR, while the TCRdb copy is restricted to in-frame clones and leaves out a portion. This table holds approximately 500,000 clones, more than 75% found once. Symptom resolution, clearance, or two negative PCRs marked the recovered donors of Cohort 3. The chain has TRBV20-1 and TRBJ2-3; D remains unclear. Sequencing input: PBMCs or T cells enriched from blood (not recorded which). The sequence was collected from a woman between 40 and 55 years old who had recovered from COVID-19. Written as DNA, the CDR3 is TGCAGTGCTAGTACTAGCACAGATACGCAGTATTTT. Protein: CSASTSTDTQYF.